The present TCR beta chain was sequenced within a study of control samples from healthy donors and cancer patients. Libraries were prepared by immunoSEQ multiplex PCR; TCRdb keeps only in-frame clonotypes and omits some of them. The sample comprises tens of thousands of clones, less than 90% of which are singletons, and about 15% rests with the top ten. The CDR3 is 14 residues long. Trimming took 4 bases from V and 3 from J, leaving 11 bases between them. Germline V lookup: CDR1 SNHLY, CDR2 FYNNEI. The chain uses TRBV2 and TRBJ2-3, with D possibly TRBD2 on 5 matching bases. The clonotype was recovered from a woman aged 70-85 years in good health. The sample comprised blood. The CDR3 region has the DNA TGTGCCAGCAGTGCGGGGATTAGGACAGATACGCAGTATTTT. It encodes CASSAGIRTDTQYF.